Each of the 20 T cell receptor beta chains below was sequenced from the same sample in a study of graft-versus-host responses after intestinal transplantation. Antigens for these TCRs are unknown. Measured with immunoSEQ multiplex PCR; TCRdb has only the in-frame clones, and not every one. This table holds some 90,000 clones, approximately 95% found once. The sequenced sample was unstimulated CD8+ T cells sorted from spleen or lymph node cells, obtained before intestinal transplant. These receptors were obtained from a human donor who received an intestinal transplant.

The chain carries TRBV11-2 and TRBJ2-3, with TRBD1 matching 9 bases. The CDR3 runs 16 residues. V trimming: 5 bases; J trimming: 2 bases; junction bases outside the gene matches: 8. Looked up from germline, CDR1 is SGHAT and CDR2 is FQNNGV. The CDR3 sequence: CASSGRDRDFTDTQYF. CDR3 bases: TGTGCCAGCAGCGGCCGGGACAGGGACTTCACAGATACGCAGTATTTT.

The rearrangement joins TRBV19 to TRBJ1-2; D might be TRBD1 (5 bases). Germline values: CDR1 LNHDA, CDR2 SQIVND (reference sequence). With 4 bases removed from V and 6 bases from J, the gap between germline ends came to 12 bases. The CDR3 totals 13 residues. The chain's CDR3 is CASSSGGNNGYTF. CDR3 nucleotides: TGTGCCAGTAGTAGCGGGGGAAATAATGGCTACACCTTC.

The rearrangement links TRBV30 to TRBJ2-7; no clear D gene. Trimming cost V 2 bases and J 6 bases, with 14 bases left between them. Germline CDR1 GTSNPN, CDR2 SVGIG (reference sequence). The CDR3 runs to 13 residues. The chain's CDR3 is CAWSPDLPAEQYF. CDR3 DNA: TGTGCCTGGAGTCCCGACTTACCTGCCGAGCAGTACTTC.

In regard to this clone: One junction end does not reproduce the germline sequence, and a read error may be involved. The rearrangement links TRBV2 to TRBJ2-3; 8 bases match TRBD2. Germline CDR1 and CDR2: SNHLY and FYNNEI. The length of the CDR3 is 17 residues. The DNA of the CDR3 is TGTGCCAGCGGTGAAGCGCGGGAGGTGGGTAGCACAGATACGCAGTATTTT. This translates into CASGEAREVGSTDTQYF.

This chain connects TRBV10-2 to TRBJ2-1; a possible D gene is TRBD2 (6 bases). Germline V gene data show CDR1 as WSHSY and CDR2 as SAAADI. CDR3 length equals 16 residues. V shed 6 bases and J shed 7 bases, with 22 bases lying between them. The CDR3: CASSLPGLEFFNEQFF. The CDR3, as DNA: TGCGCCAGCAGCCTGCCGGGACTTGAATTTTTTAATGAGCAGTTCTTC.

This sequence joins TRBV30 and TRBJ2-3; 10 bases map to TRBD2. Germline V CDR1 and CDR2: GTSNPN, SVGIG (reference sequence). Trimming removed 1 base from V and 4 bases from J; junction bases left unmatched: 2. The CDR3 runs 14 residues. CDR3 bases: TGTGCCTGGAGTGGAGCGGGGGGGGCAGATACGCAGTATTTT. As protein: CAWSGAGGADTQYF.

The rearrangement uses TRBV4-1 and TRBJ2-7; 7 bases map to TRBD1. The CDR3 runs to 16 residues. With 1 base clipped from V and 0 bases from J, the junction kept 6 bases outside the gene matches. Germline V gene lookup returns CDR1 MGHRA and CDR2 YSYEKL. The CDR3 here is CASSQVFAGGSYEQYF. DNA for the CDR3: TGCGCCAGCAGCCAAGTTTTTGCAGGGGGCTCCTACGAGCAGTACTTC.

CDR3 nucleotides: TGTGCCAGTACCCCCGGGGGGGCCAACGAGCAGTACTTC. It translates to CASTPGGANEQYF. The chain carries TRBV19 and TRBJ2-7; 8 positions match TRBD2. CDR1 and CDR2 (germline): LNHDA, SQIVND (reference sequence). V lost 7 bases to trimming and J lost 5 bases; unmatched junction nucleotides: 7. The CDR3 covers 13 residues.

The chain joins TRBV5-6 to TRBJ2-1, with unresolved D. V was trimmed by 0 bases and J by 7 bases, leaving 5 bases between them. This CDR3 spans 12 amino acids. Germline V gene data show CDR1 as SGHDT and CDR2 as YYEEEE. CDR3 amino acids: CASSLASNEQFF. The CDR3 region has the DNA TGTGCCAGCAGCTTGGCCAGTAATGAGCAGTTCTTC. Using reference TRBV5-6 and TRBJ2-1 for the parts outside the CDR3, the full variable domain is DAGVTQSPTHLIKTRGQQVTLRCSPKSGHDTVSWYQQALGQGPQFIFQYYEEEERQRGNFPDRFSGHQFPNYSSELNVNALLLGDSALYLCASSLASNEQFFGPGTRLTVL.

The J gene is TRBJ2-1, the V gene TRBV7-8; D not certain. Trimming pared 1 base from V and 9 bases from J, leaving 10 bases between. The length of the CDR3 is 13 residues. Germline CDR1 and CDR2: SGHVS and FQNEAQ. This chain's CDR3 is CASSLVLVGEQFF. CDR3 DNA sequence: TGTGCCAGCAGCTTAGTGCTAGTCGGTGAGCAGTTCTTC.

V usage is TRBV5-6 and J usage is TRBJ1-3; D is unclear. Germline V gene sequence: CDR1 SGHDT, CDR2 YYEEEE. The CDR3 is 14 amino acids. V lost 4 bases and J 0 bases, leaving 8 bases between the germline ends. CDR3 residues: CASSPGYSGNTIYF. DNA of the CDR3: TGTGCCAGCAGCCCGGGGTACTCTGGAAACACCATATATTTT. Supplemented by reference TRBV5-6 and TRBJ1-3, the full variable domain reads DAGVTQSPTHLIKTRGQQVTLRCSPKSGHDTVSWYQQALGQGPQFIFQYYEEEERQRGNFPDRFSGHQFPNYSSELNVNALLLGDSALYLCASSPGYSGNTIYFGEGSWLTVV.

The chain recombines TRBV19 with TRBJ1-2; 8 nucleotides match TRBD1. V was clipped by 0 bases and J by 4 bases; unmatched bases: 7. Looked up from germline, CDR1 is LNHDA and CDR2 is SQIVND (reference sequence). The CDR3 runs to 16 residues. The CDR3 region is CASSIDDRGYSYGYTF. The CDR3 bases are TGTGCCAGTAGTATAGACGACAGGGGCTATAGCTATGGCTACACCTTC.

The J gene is TRBJ2-7, the V gene TRBV5-4, with 12 bases identical to TRBD2. Losses at the gene ends were 2 bases for V and 7 bases for J; bases not matched to a gene: 10. In germline, CDR1 is SGHNT, CDR2 YYREEE (reference sequence). The CDR3 totals 16 residues. Written as DNA, the CDR3 is TGTGCCAGCAGCTTCCTAGCGGGGGGGCCCGGGAGGGAGCAGTACTTC. Protein sequence: CASSFLAGGPGREQYF.

J is TRBJ2-7 and V is TRBV19, with 13 bases lining up with TRBD2. The junction had 7 bases not matched to a gene; V was cut back by 4 bases and J by 4 bases. The CDR3 sequence is 16 residues long. Germline V CDR1 and CDR2: LNHDA, SQIVND (reference sequence). The CDR3 DNA reads TGTGCCAGTAGTACCTCGGGACTAGCGGGGCCTTACGAGCAGTACTTC. Residues: CASSTSGLAGPYEQYF.

The chain combines TRBV5-8 with TRBJ2-5; 7 bases align to TRBD2. The CDR3 is 13 amino acids. V lost 4 bases, J lost 6 bases, and 6 bases stayed unmatched. The germline CDR1 and CDR2 sequences are SGHTS and YDEGEE. The CDR3 region has the DNA TGTGCCAGCAGCCTCGGCGGGAGCCAGACCCAGTACTTC. Its protein product is CASSLGGSQTQYF.

The chain carries TRBV7-3 and TRBJ2-2; TRBD2 might be the D (5 bases). The CDR3 has 16 residues. V was pared by 4 bases and J by 4 bases, with 16 bases between. Germline V gene data show CDR1 as SGHTA and CDR2 as FQGTGA. The chain's CDR3 is CASSSMGSGFTGELFF. Written as DNA, the CDR3 is TGTGCCAGCAGCTCGATGGGGTCGGGGTTCACCGGGGAGCTGTTTTTT.

V is TRBV11-3 and J is TRBJ2-1, with 10 bases aligning to TRBD2. CDR3 length equals 16 residues. From germline, CDR1 is SGHNT and CDR2 YENEEA. V lost 5 bases, J lost 0 bases, and 4 bases stayed unmatched. The CDR3, as DNA: TGTGCCAGCAGCCCGTCTAGCGGGAGCTCCTACAATGAGCAGTTCTTC. It translates to CASSPSSGSSYNEQFF.

This clone was observed once. The chain employs TRBV28 and TRBJ2-7; the D gene is possibly TRBD2 (6 bases). Trimming removed 3 bases from V and 6 bases from J, with 18 bases in between. Germline values: CDR1 MDHEN, CDR2 SYDVKM. The CDR3 consists of 15 residues. The CDR3 DNA follows: TGTGCCAGCAGTTTGGGGGTCTGGGGGGTGGGCGAGCAGTACTTC. Translating it yields CASSLGVWGVGEQYF. Using reference TRBV28 and TRBJ2-7 for the parts outside the CDR3, the full variable domain is DVKVTQSSRYLVKRTGEKVFLECVQDMDHENMFWYRQDPGLGLRLIYFSYDVKMKEKGDIPEGYSVSREKKERFSLILESASTNQTSMYLCASSLGVWGVGEQYFGPGTRLTVT.

This chain joins TRBV7-7 and TRBJ2-1; D is ambiguous. The germline gives CDR1 SSHAT, CDR2 FNYEAQ (reference sequence). V lost 1 base and J 0 bases, leaving 7 bases between the germline ends. This CDR3 spans 15 amino acids. The DNA for the CDR3 is TGTGCCAGCAGCTTAGGGAGAATCTCCTACAATGAGCAGTTCTTC. Protein product: CASSLGRISYNEQFF.

The chain joins TRBV6-5 to TRBJ2-7; D is ambiguous. V was shortened by 5 bases and J by 3 bases, with 11 bases between the two germline ends. Per the germline V gene, CDR1 is MNHEY and CDR2 is SVGAGI. The CDR3 has 13 amino acids. CDR3 amino acids: CASSDPNSYEQYF. Written as DNA, the CDR3 is TGTGCCAGCAGTGACCCGAACAGCTACGAGCAGTACTTC.